Sequencing of this TCR beta chain was carried out in a study of cytomegalovirus exposure and HLA in healthy donors. Study-wide results and caveats: For most TCR sequences rarity was the rule, although some public TCRs occurred in many donors. In vitro testing confirmed three CMV-associated chains as specific for CMV antigens.

Donors likely had unrecorded immune exposures despite being nominally healthy when sampled. CDR1 and CDR2 from the germline V gene are WNHNN and SYGVQD (reference sequence). V gave up 6 bases and J gave up 4 bases; unmatched junction bases: 14. CDR3 size: 17 residues. Comments on this clone: What it recognizes is unknown.

60 Vbeta and 13 Jbeta primers were used in PCR. TCRdb keeps only in-frame clones here, not all; method: immunoSEQ multiplex PCR. The repertoire holds approximately 170,000 clones, with 75% as singletons. V and J are TRBV10-1 and TRBJ2-1; TRBD1 matches 8 bases. The sequencing sample was made of PBMCs. The receptor was derived from a male donor in good health and CMV-seronegative. Here the CDR3 DNA reads TGCGCCAGCAGGGGGGGTCGCGAGGACAGGGATTACAATGAGCAGTTCTTC. Protein sequence: CASRGGREDRDYNEQFF.